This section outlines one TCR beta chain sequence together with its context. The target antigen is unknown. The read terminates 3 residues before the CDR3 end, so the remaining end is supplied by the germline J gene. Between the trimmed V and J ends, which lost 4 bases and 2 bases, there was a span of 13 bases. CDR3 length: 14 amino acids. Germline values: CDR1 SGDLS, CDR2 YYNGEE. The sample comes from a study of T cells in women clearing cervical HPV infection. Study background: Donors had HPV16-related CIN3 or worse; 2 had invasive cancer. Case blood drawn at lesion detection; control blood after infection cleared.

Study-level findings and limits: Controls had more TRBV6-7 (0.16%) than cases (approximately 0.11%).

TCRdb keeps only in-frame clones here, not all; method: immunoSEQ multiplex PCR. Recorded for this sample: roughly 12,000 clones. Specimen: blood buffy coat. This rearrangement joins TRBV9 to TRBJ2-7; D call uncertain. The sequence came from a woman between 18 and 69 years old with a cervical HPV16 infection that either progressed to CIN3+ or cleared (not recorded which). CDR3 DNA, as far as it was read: TGTGCCAGCAGCCCGCGGCCAGACCCCTACGAG. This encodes CASSPRPDPYE. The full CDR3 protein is CASSPRPDPYEQYF.